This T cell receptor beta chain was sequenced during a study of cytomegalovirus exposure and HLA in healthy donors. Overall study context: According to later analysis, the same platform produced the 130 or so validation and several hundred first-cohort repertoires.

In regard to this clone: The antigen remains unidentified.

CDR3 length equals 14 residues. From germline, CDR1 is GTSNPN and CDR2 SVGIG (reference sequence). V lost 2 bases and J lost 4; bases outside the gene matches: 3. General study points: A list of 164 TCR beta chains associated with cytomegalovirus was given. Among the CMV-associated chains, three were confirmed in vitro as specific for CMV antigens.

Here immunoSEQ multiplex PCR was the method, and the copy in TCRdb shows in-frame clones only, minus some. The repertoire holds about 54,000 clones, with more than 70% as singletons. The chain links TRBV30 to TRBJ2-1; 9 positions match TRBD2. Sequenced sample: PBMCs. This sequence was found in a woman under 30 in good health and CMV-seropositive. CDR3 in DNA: TGTGCCTGGAGTCGCGGGGGGGGATACAATGAGCAGTTCTTC. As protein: CAWSRGGGYNEQFF.